The 13 T cell receptor beta chains listed next were all sequenced from one sample in a study of blood T cell repertoires in COVID-19. Clones were read by immunoSEQ multiplex PCR, and TCRdb kept only the in-frame ones, dropping some. The data hold about 300,000 clones, with around 89% observed a single time. Sequenced: PBMCs or T cells enriched from blood (not recorded which). The origin of the receptors is a woman younger than 35 with acute COVID-19.

The genes are TRBV7-3 and TRBJ1-4; 12 nucleotides align to TRBD1. This CDR3 has 15 residues. Germline V lookup: CDR1 SGHTA, CDR2 FQGTGA. V dropped 5 bases and J dropped 8; count of bases not matched to a gene: 6. CDR3 sequence reads: CASSAGTGGEEKLFF. Here the CDR3 DNA reads TGTGCCAGCAGCGCCGGGACAGGGGGCGAGGAAAAACTGTTTTTT. The full variable domain, in which reference TRBV7-3 and TRBJ1-4 provide the parts outside the CDR3, is GAGVSQTPSNKVTEKGKYVELRCDPISGHTALYWYRQSLGQGPEFLIYFQGTGAADDSGLPNDRFFAVRPEGSVSTLKIQRTERGDSAVYLCASSAGTGGEEKLFFGSGTQLSVL.

This clone has more than one count but fewer than ten. This sequence joins TRBV19 and TRBJ1-1; TRBD1 might be the D (5 bases). CDR1 is LNHDA, CDR2 SQIVND, per germline (reference sequence). The CDR3 covers 14 residues. V shed 7 bases and J shed 8 bases, with 20 bases lying between them. CDR3 sequence: CASTAPQDPPEAFF. In DNA form, the CDR3 reads TGTGCCAGTACCGCTCCACAGGACCCACCAGAAGCTTTCTTT. Combining the CDR3 with reference TRBV19 and TRBJ1-1 gives the whole variable domain DGGITQSPKYLFRKEGQNVTLSCEQNLNHDAMYWYRQDPGQGLRLIYYSQIVNDFQKGDIAEGYSVSREKKESFPLTVTSAQKNPTAFYLCASTAPQDPPEAFFGQGTRLTVV.

The chain carries TRBV7-9 and TRBJ2-3, with 14 positions matching TRBD2. CDR1 SEHNR and CDR2 FQNEAQ come from the germline V gene (reference sequence). V was pared by 4 bases and J by 8 bases, with 11 bases of the junction left unmatched. This CDR3 contains 17 residues. The CDR3 protein is CASSSLEGLAGVGTQYF. CDR3 DNA sequence: TGTGCCAGCAGCTCTCTGGAGGGACTAGCGGGAGTTGGTACGCAGTATTTT.

This clone was counted only a few times. This chain links TRBV19 with TRBJ2-7, with TRBD2 matching over 9 bases. Germline V CDR1 and CDR2: LNHDA, SQIVND (reference sequence). The V gene end was trimmed by 8 bases and the J gene end by 3 bases; junction bases not matched to a gene: 5. There are 13 residues in the CDR3. DNA for the CDR3: TGTGCCAGTGCTAGCGGGAATCTCTACGAGCAGTACTTC. Its protein is CASASGNLYEQYF.

The chain joins TRBV7-3 to TRBJ2-1, with D maybe TRBD2 (7 bases). CDR3 length: 15 amino acids. V dropped 4 bases and J dropped 4 bases, with 14 bases sitting between them. Germline assignment: CDR1 SGHTA and CDR2 FQGTGA. Written as DNA, the CDR3 is TGTGCCAGCAGCTCCCCGGGGAGGGGGTACAATGAGCAGTTCTTC. It is translated as CASSSPGRGYNEQFF. Looking up the rest from reference TRBV7-3 and TRBJ2-1 gives the full variable domain: GAGVSQTPSNKVTEKGKYVELRCDPISGHTALYWYRQSLGQGPEFLIYFQGTGAADDSGLPNDRFFAVRPEGSVSTLKIQRTERGDSAVYLCASSSPGRGYNEQFFGPGTRLTVL.

This clone was found once. The chain carries TRBV30 and TRBJ1-1, with unresolved D. The germline V gene encodes CDR1 GTSNPN and CDR2 SVGIG (reference sequence). V lost 2 bases, J lost 4 bases, and 11 bases lay in between. The CDR3 length is 13 residues. The CDR3 bases are TGTGCCTGGAGTAACCCCTCGGGCACTGAAGCTTTCTTT. This gives the protein CAWSNPSGTEAFF.

The V gene is TRBV19, the J gene TRBJ1-5; TRBD1 matches 7 bases. CDR1 and CDR2 from the germline V gene are LNHDA and SQIVND (reference sequence). Unmatched junction bases numbered 7, after V lost 5 bases and J lost 6 bases. The CDR3 is made up of 14 amino acids. The CDR3, as DNA: TGTGCCAGTAGTCCCAGGGGGACGGCTCAGCCCCAGCATTTT. Residues: CASSPRGTAQPQHF.

The count of this clone is one. This chain uses TRBV25-1 with TRBJ2-7; D gene uncertain. The germline CDR1 and CDR2 sequences are MGHDK and SYGVNS. The CDR3 is made up of 14 amino acids. Trimming left V 1 base short and J 1 base short, with 8 bases between. The CDR3 region is CASSESGLSYEQYF. CDR3 coding DNA: TGTGCCAGCAGTGAATCTGGGCTATCCTACGAGCAGTACTTC.

V is TRBV28 and J is TRBJ2-7; 12 bases align to TRBD2. Germline V CDR1 and CDR2: MDHEN, SYDVKM. The CDR3 contains 15 residues. V was pared by 5 bases and J by 2 bases, with 4 bases of the junction left unmatched. In nucleotides, the CDR3 is TGTGCCAGCAGTCCTCTAGCGGGAGGGCCCTACGAGCAGTACTTC. Translation: CASSPLAGGPYEQYF.

The chain has TRBV29-1 and TRBJ1-1; D may be TRBD1 (6 bases). Germline CDR1 reads SQVTM; CDR2 reads ANQGSEA. The CDR3 is made up of 13 amino acids. V lost 4 bases and J 1 base, leaving 10 bases between the germline ends. CDR3 region: CSVVRTENTEAFF. In DNA, the CDR3 is TGCAGCGTTGTGCGGACAGAGAACACTGAAGCTTTCTTT.

This clone has ten or more counts. This chain uses TRBV15 with TRBJ1-2; D unclear. Trimming stripped 0 bases from V and 6 bases from J, with 8 bases between. The length of the CDR3 is 13 residues. Germline-derived CDR1 and CDR2 are LNHNV and YYDKDF (reference sequence). CDR3 DNA: TGTGCCACCAGCAGAGATCAGGCAGATGGCTACACCTTC. Residues: CATSRDQADGYTF.

V and J are TRBV27 and TRBJ1-6; D not certain. The CDR3 runs 15 residues. The germline gives CDR1 MNHEY, CDR2 SMNVEV (reference sequence). Trimming stripped 0 bases from V and 6 bases from J, with 9 bases between. The CDR3 loop is CASSLSKSVNSPLHF. Here the CDR3 DNA reads TGTGCCAGCAGTTTATCGAAGAGCGTTAATTCACCCCTCCACTTT.

The chain uses TRBV7-6 and TRBJ1-1; D perhaps matches TRBD1 (6 bases). Germline V gene data show CDR1 as SGHVS and CDR2 as FNYEAQ. V gave up 4 bases and J gave up 8 bases, with 8 bases separating them. The CDR3 has 11 residues. The CDR3 loop reads CASSSGTEAFF. Here the CDR3 DNA reads TGTGCCAGCAGCTCGGGGACAGAAGCTTTCTTT.